The 8 T cell receptor beta chains below were found in one sample sequenced in a study of T cells in Graves' hyperthyroidism and ophthalmopathy. From RNA transcripts, TCR beta CDR3 regions were amplified. A set of HTBI primers served as the primers for a first-round RT-PCR of the TCR CDR3. TCRdb used MiXCR to reprocess the multiplex PCR reads, holding one entry per CDR3 protein. The profile shows hundreds of thousands of distinct CDR3 sequences, about a sixth of them singletons. The sample was blood. All receptors come from a woman aged 40 to 50 with Graves' ophthalmopathy.

The V and J genes are TRBV27 and TRBJ2-6; 9 bases align to TRBD1. Germline V gene data show CDR1 as MNHEY and CDR2 as SMNVEV (reference sequence). V dropped 1 base and J dropped 0; count of bases not matched to a gene: 13. This CDR3 spans 21 amino acids. CDR3 protein: CASSLYRFYRGRRSGANVLTF. CDR3 bases: TGTGCCAGCAGTTTATACCGATTTTACAGGGGGCGCCGCTCTGGGGCCAACGTCCTGACTTTC.

This clonotype was found a few times. CDR3 sequence: CASSIMGEQFF. In nucleotides, the CDR3 is TGTGCCAGTAGTATTATGGGTGAGCAGTTCTTC. V and J are TRBV19 and TRBJ2-1; unclear D gene. CDR3 length: 11 amino acids. The germline V and J ends were trimmed by 3 bases and 9 bases, with 6 bases remaining between them. The germline V gene has CDR1 LNHDA and CDR2 SQIVND (reference sequence).

Ten or more counts support this clonotype. This rearrangement joins TRBV7-2 to TRBJ2-5; no clear D. Looked up from germline, CDR1 is SGHTA and CDR2 is FQGNSA. The CDR3 is 13 residues long. V lost 4 bases to trimming and J lost 4 bases, with 10 bases between them. This CDR3 is CASSYPRRETQYF. Written as DNA, the CDR3 is TGTGCCAGCAGCTACCCTAGGAGAGAGACCCAGTACTTC.

This clonotype was seen many times. The chain joins TRBV6-6 to TRBJ2-5, with unresolved D. Deletions cut 2 bases from V and 5 bases from J, with 6 bases between. CDR1 and CDR2 (germline): MNHNY, SVGAGI (reference sequence). CDR3 length: 12 amino acids. The CDR3, as DNA: TGTGCCAGCAGTTACCTTTCGGAGACCCAGTACTTC. Translating it yields CASSYLSETQYF.

This clonotype was observed many times. The chain uses TRBV2 and TRBJ2-5; TRBD1 matches 7 bases. Trimming took 6 bases from V and 1 from J; bases not matched to a gene: 5. CDR1 SNHLY and CDR2 FYNNEI come from the germline V gene. The length of the CDR3 is 14 residues. CDR3 sequence (DNA): TGTGCCAGCAGAGGGACAGCAAGCCAAGAGACCCAGTACTTC. This codes for CASRGTASQETQYF.

This clonotype has a count of ten or more. The rearrangement uses TRBV28 and TRBJ1-5, with 8 bases aligning to TRBD1. There are 15 residues in the CDR3. Germline CDR1 is MDHEN and CDR2 is SYDVKM. After removal of 7 bases from V and 5 bases from J, the junction contained 10 bases not matched to a gene. The CDR3 loop is CASNPGGNADQPQHF. The CDR3 DNA follows: TGTGCCAGCAATCCAGGGGGCAATGCGGATCAGCCCCAGCATTTT.

This chain connects TRBV5-1 to TRBJ2-1; 8 bases are a match to TRBD2. The length of the CDR3 is 16 residues. In germline, CDR1 is SGHRS, CDR2 YFSETQ. The V gene end was trimmed by 1 base and the J gene end by 4 bases; junction bases not matched to a gene: 7. CDR3 in DNA: TGCGCCAGCAGCTTGACCCCGGGGGGGGAGTACAATGAGCAGTTCTTC. Translating it yields CASSLTPGGEYNEQFF.

The V gene is TRBV20-1, the J gene TRBJ2-5, with TRBD2 matching 11 bases. CDR1 is DFQATT, CDR2 SNEGSKA, per germline (reference sequence). The CDR3 contains 13 residues. V was pared by 5 bases and J by 5 bases, with 4 bases of the junction left unmatched. Here the CDR3 reads CSAFSGGAETQYF. The DNA of the CDR3 is TGCAGTGCTTTTAGCGGGGGGGCCGAGACCCAGTACTTC.